This T cell receptor (beta chain) comes out of a study of cytomegalovirus exposure and HLA in healthy donors (dated 2017 in TCRdb). Notes on the research overall: An earlier analysis of a few hundred of the donors reported 250 to 300 Gb of sequence data and around 100 million unique TCR beta sequences obtained from around 170 million T cells. An early release that covered about 600 HLA-typed donors contained approximately 300 gigabases of sequencing data and about 93 million unique TCR sequences. Of the roughly 400 genotyped donors, 80% to 90% were placed in the genetic ancestry cluster associated with self-reported Caucasian donors. The study was designed to test whether signatures of past pathogen exposure could be identified by cataloging public T cell receptors. The study used immunosequencing to profile the T cell repertoires of more than 650 subjects and linked those repertoires to cytomegalovirus serostatus. Along with the roughly 700-subject first cohort, a separate validation cohort of around 120 different subjects was used. The study combined high-throughput TCR immunosequencing, statistical association of individual TCRs with disease status, and machine learning to predict cytomegalovirus infection status. A later analysis re-analyzed previously published TCR beta repertoires from approximately 700 donors and added high-resolution HLA genotyping to study TCR occurrence patterns. Rather than drawing on any new phenotypic data, the later analysis identified candidate immune exposures from TCR beta sequences and the way those sequences occurred across donors. In an earlier analysis of several hundred of the donors, high-throughput TCR beta sequencing was used to judge whether each TCR beta V gene segment behaved as functional or pseudogenic. Donor age, sex, ethnicity and CMV serostatus were compiled together with the repertoire data. A later genetic analysis took genome-wide SNP genotypes for about three fifths of the 666 donors and used that subset as a discovery cohort. All discovery cohort repertoires had been generated using a single sequencing platform. Both class I and class II loci were covered by HLA typing, at four-digit resolution. Typing coverage varied by locus: about 620-630 donors for A, B, C, DRB1 and DQB1; more than 500 for DQA1; about 590 for DPA1; roughly 450 for DPB1. Four to six DR-DQ haplotypes were handled as single units for association and clustering, since linkage in the cohort was strong. Among about 360 genotyped donors of the cohort, an average of approximately 230,000 unique TCR beta nucleotide sequences were sequenced per donor, approximately 20% of them non-productive. Summary of the overall study and its limitations: A further reported finding was that TCR beta sequences accurately predicted the HLA-A and HLA-B alleles for most subjects in the first cohort. Sequencing depth was assumed to be roughly uniform across donors in the presence/absence analyses, though that assumption may not hold. Most TCR sequences were observed very rarely across donors, whereas some public TCRs were present in many individuals. A cluster of highly shared sequence variants was judged likely to represent a technical artifact of the sequencing pipeline. According to the authors, the approach could potentially be generalized to other disease states and immunological phenotypes. A later analysis reported that several top co-occurrence clusters appeared linked to parvovirus B19, influenza, CMV and Epstein-Barr virus. A later analysis associated 15,000 to 20,000 TCR beta sequences with specific HLA alleles at a false discovery rate of 0.05. In a later analysis, HLA-associated TCR beta chains showed more clonal expansion and lower generation probabilities than non-associated chains that were equally common. The classifier was reported to diagnose cytomegalovirus status with high specificity and sensitivity in both the original cohort and the validation cohort. Broadly in line with IMGT annotations, most TCR beta V segments showed up in productive rearrangements about 90% or about 30% of the time in an earlier analysis of around 550 of the donors. According to a later analysis, most CMV-associated TCR beta chains appeared to be HLA-restricted, and the HLA associations seemed to be driven largely by CMV exposure. In vitro tests confirmed that a few of the cytomegalovirus-associated TCR beta chains recognize cytomegalovirus antigens. Only TCR beta chains were sequenced in this cohort, and the absence of alpha or paired-chain data limited detectable features. According to a later genetic analysis, donors in an Asian-associated ancestry cluster had fewer N-insertions in productive TCRs than the approximately 610-donor mean. The only immune exposure information available for the cohort was CMV serostatus. Because counts were too low, around 17 rarely observed V segments, including chromosome 9 orphons, were left out of the earlier analysis of 500 to 750 of the donors. Because the 87-base-pair reads could not distinguish some IMGT-functional V segments, including TRBV6-2 and TRBV6-3, those segments were excluded. When HLA alleles, especially DR and DQ, strongly co-occurred, attributing TCR associations to individual alleles was difficult. According to a later analysis, TCR association rates differed among HLA loci, with DRB1 alleles showing the most associated TCRs and HLA-C alleles showing the fewest. Correlated functional status among segregating V segments might reflect linkage disequilibrium, but an unknown experimental factor could not be ruled out. The study listed over 150 TCR beta chains as associated with cytomegalovirus. Because HLA typing was unavailable for some donors at each locus, only the typed subset was used in association tests. An association between a missense DCLRE1C variant and V-gene and J-gene trimming of TCR beta chains was found in a later genetic analysis and replicated in an independent cohort.

Looking up the germline V gene (reference sequence) yields CDR1 SEHNR and CDR2 FQNEAQ. Trimming takes 0 bases from V and 6 bases from J, and the germline ends sit 12 bases apart. The CDR3, cysteine through phenylalanine, is 16 amino acids long. Solely the CDR3 DNA is kept, with 48 bases framed from the first base. A word on this clone: Its antigen is currently not known. The sample holds no much larger clone one base away, and base qualities are not on file.

In total, over 600 healthy bone marrow donors made up the cohort. Cohort members were all nominally healthy when sampled, although unrecorded immune exposures were likely present. The donor was CMV seronegative and belonged to the group of 380 or so seronegative cohort members. A peripheral blood sample was collected from each donor, and TCR beta sequencing was performed on peripheral blood mononuclear cells. Genomic DNA was extracted from the blood cell samples with the Qiagen DNeasy Blood Extraction Kit. Library preparation employed the immunoSEQ multiplex PCR assay. For the multiplex PCR, a mixture combining 60 forward primers for TCR Vbeta segments and 13 reverse primers for TCR Jbeta segments was used. A multiplex PCR assay on genomic DNA amplified the CDR3 region of rearranged TCR beta genes. On the Illumina HiSeq System, the amplified TCR beta libraries were sequenced as 87-base-pair reads. As for the original processing: A later analysis counted about 76 million unique TCR beta chains across the 650 to 700 repertoires, and some 12 million of these chains were shared by at least two donors. To remove PCR and sequencing errors, raw reads were error-corrected and collapsed into unique sequences using a nearest-neighbor algorithm that merged closely related sequences. To assign V, D and J gene segments, CDR3 sequences were aligned to IMGT reference sequences. For a sequence to be retained, a match of at least six nucleotides to both a V gene segment and a J gene segment was required. Rearrangements were classified as productive when the CDR3 lacked stop codons and remained in frame with V and J, and all other rearrangements were classified as non-productive. CDR3 was defined according to IMGT convention as the region running from the second conserved V-encoded cysteine to the conserved J-encoded phenylalanine. In an earlier analysis of some 550 of the donors, sequences lacking an unambiguous match to a single V gene segment were excluded. In an earlier analysis of approximately 590 of the donors, V segments were called functional above 56.7% productive rearrangements and were called segregating when the between-donor standard deviation exceeded 5%. A statistical classification framework was developed to diagnose cytomegalovirus status using the catalog of TCR beta chain sequences. In a later analysis, V and J genes were assigned by comparing TCR nucleotide sequences against IMGT/GENE-DB human TR gene sequences. In a later analysis, CDR3 sequences and most-parsimonious VDJ recombination scenarios were assigned using the TCRdist pipeline. A later analysis defined each TCR beta chain by its CDR3 amino acid sequence plus V-gene family, and excluded reads lacking a unique V-gene family. A later analysis removed 550 to 650 highly shared, low-generation-probability nucleotide sequences to deal with suspected cross-contamination and a sequencing artifact. For each public chain, a later analysis derived a clonal expansion index from normalized ranks of inferred template counts within each repertoire. Generation probabilities in a later analysis came from a VDJ recombination model fitted to out-of-frame rearrangements, and those results were checked against IGoR. In a later analysis, hypergeometric tests were used to score TCR-TCR, TCR-HLA and TCR-CMV co-occurrence, with a repertoire-size bias correction applied to TCR pairs. False discovery rates were estimated in a later analysis by permuting HLA or CMV assignments 20 times. In a later analysis, co-occurring TCRs were grouped with DBSCAN, and TCRdist sequence similarity was added when clustering was performed within HLA-allele-positive subsets. For co-occurrence clustering, repertoires with fewer than 30,000 or more than 120,000 public chains were excluded, along with roughly five repertoires with anomalous nucleotide sharing. TCRdb stores this immuneACCESS table with in-frame sequences only. Part of the clones is absent; in the studies checked, under half of the shortfall reflects unresolved V genes, and no reason is known for the rest. That table gives V, J and clone size, and the DNA gave D and trimming. Across this sample there are about 170,000 clones, with over 75% seen only once. The top ten clones comprise around 2.3% of the sample.

The chain uses TRBV7-9 and TRBJ1-6, with no confident D gene call. The receptor comes from a male donor in good health and CMV-seronegative. The sample was PBMCs. The DNA sequence is given as TGTGCCAGCAGCTTAGCGACGCTAGTCGGTAATTCACCCCTCCACTTT. Translated, it reads CASSLATLVGNSPLHF.